This TCR beta chain was recovered during a study of T cells after yellow fever vaccination (dated by TCRdb to 2018 to 2020). About the study as a whole: The SMART-Seq v4 Ultra Low Input RNA kit was used to prepare libraries from fractions with low cell numbers. To follow T-cell clones before and after primary and booster YFV17D yellow fever vaccination, bulk TCR alpha and beta repertoires were sequenced over time. Two healthy male donors, one aged 18 to 29 and one aged 30 to 39 years, were included in the cohort. Blood samples were taken at several timepoints before and after primary and secondary immunization, and bulk PBMC replicates and cell subsets were isolated.

Germline trimming: 5 bases from V, 3 bases from J; junction bases outside gene matches: 7. For CDR1 and CDR2, the germline V gene lists SGHTA and FQGNSA. From its cysteine to its phenylalanine, the CDR3 spans 14 amino acids. Only the CDR3 portion is preserved as DNA: 42 bases, with reading frame beginning at the first base. TCR cDNA was synthesized by 5'RACE template switching, which introduced a universal primer site and unique molecular identifiers. Priming for cDNA synthesis came from both the TCR alpha and TCR beta constant segments. Library amplification used two PCR steps, and the second PCR step added sample barcodes and sequencing adapters. Sequencing of the libraries was done on either Illumina HiSeq 2500 (2x100 bp) or NovaSeq (2x150 bp). Per the original workflow: Reads were demultiplexed and collapsed into UMI consensus sequences with MIGEC, and V(D)J alignment was performed with MiXCR. Vaccine-responding clonotypes were identified with edgeR using replicate PBMC samples, with FDR below 0.01 and a log2 fold change above 5 up to day 15 being required. CD4 or CD8 identity was assigned to each bulk clonotype according to whether the clonotype was present at higher abundance in the sequenced CD4 repertoire or the sequenced CD8 repertoire. The public sequencing data were trimmed at Q25 with fastp and processed into clonotypes with MiXCR by TCRdb, which kept only in-frame beta chains. Duplicate CDR3 protein sequences are folded into a single record with the most common DNA and genes. Clone size and V and J calls follow TCRdb, not the original study. The sample contains 200,000 to 300,000 distinct CDR3 sequences, approximately 13% of them found a single time. Of the sample, roughly 0.5% is held by the ten largest clones.

Points the paper makes about the study in general: Because the study included only a couple of donors, the extent to which the findings can be generalized is limited. FACS-sorted repertoires could contain abundant contaminating clonotypes from the bulk population, so computational filtering was required. After the booster, most of the clones that had expanded following primary vaccination were detected again (approximately 95% of CD4 and around 90% of CD8), which suggests that memory was broadly maintained. Compared with the primary T-cell response, the secondary T-cell response was weaker but faster, peaking on day 5 rather than day 15. A small fraction of clonotypes appeared in both the CD4 and CD8 compartments, likely as a result of convergent recombination.

The label giving this sample's treatment or condition can be read as: live attenuated yellow fever vaccine strain. PBMCs were isolated from peripheral blood using a standard Ficoll-Paque protocol. Dynabeads CD4 and CD8 positive selection kits were used to isolate the CD4 and CD8 T-cell fractions. RNA was extracted with TriZol from bulk PBMCs, CD4 and CD8 fractions, and dextramer-positive and dextramer-negative fractions. This clonotype was counted only a few times. Its antigen remains unidentified. Per-base quality was not reported, and no clone a single base away is much larger than it. Rearrangement joined TRBV7-2 to TRBJ2-7; 7 bases in between match TRBD1. The sample was CD4+ T cells sorted from PBMCs, taken 45 days after the yellow fever booster vaccination. The source is a man aged 25 to 45 who received the YFV17D yellow fever vaccine. In nucleotides, the sequence is TGTGCCAGCAGCCTCCTCCGGGACAGCTACGAGCAGTACTTC. Its translation reads: CASSLLRDSYEQYF.